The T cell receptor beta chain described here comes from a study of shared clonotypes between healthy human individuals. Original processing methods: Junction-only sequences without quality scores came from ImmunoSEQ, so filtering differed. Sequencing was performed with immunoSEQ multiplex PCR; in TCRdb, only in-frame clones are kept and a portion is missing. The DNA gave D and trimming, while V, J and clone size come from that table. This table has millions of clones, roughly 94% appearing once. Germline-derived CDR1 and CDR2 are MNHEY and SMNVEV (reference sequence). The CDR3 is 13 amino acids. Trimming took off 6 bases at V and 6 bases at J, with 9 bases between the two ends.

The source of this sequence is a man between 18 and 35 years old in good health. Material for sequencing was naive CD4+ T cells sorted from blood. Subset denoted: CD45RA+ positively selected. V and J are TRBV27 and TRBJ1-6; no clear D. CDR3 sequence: CASSSPLNSPLHF. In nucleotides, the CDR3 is TGTGCCAGCAGCTCCCCCCTTAATTCACCCCTCCACTTT.